This is a list of T cell receptor beta chains from one sample in a study of vaccination and CD4 T cells after COVID-19. No antigen has been identified for these receptors. MiXCR was run by TCRdb on the PCR reads, yielding one entry per CDR3 protein. The top ten clones hold approximately 12% of a sample with about 14,000 distinct CDR3 sequences, around 56% of them seen once. Sequences were obtained from CD4+ T cells from blood, cultured in vitro. The receptors derive from a human donor who had recovered from COVID-19. Both conserved end residues are trimmed from each CDR3.

TRBJ2-1,TRBV20-1,SATLGAGDSNGQF
TRBJ2-5,TRBV7-8,ASSLARSRGETQY
TRBJ1-2,TRBV7-8,ASSPALSGSFNYGYT
TRBJ1-1,TRBV6-1,ASRGQGVTEAF
TRBJ2-1,TRBV20-1,SAREGGRSGLHREQF
TRBJ1-5,TRBV7-9,ASSKQGIQPQH
TRBJ2-3,TRBV6-1,ASTAGTDTQY
TRBJ2-7,TRBV6-1,ASRPPGGRGEQY
TRBJ2-6,TRBV20-1,SSGRESSGANVLT
TRBJ2-3,TRBV6-1,ASSLITDTQY
TRBJ1-2,TRBV6-1,ASSQDRVGGYT
TRBJ1-6,TRBV20-1,SARWLGYNSPLH
TRBJ1-6,TRBV23-1,ASSPDLTGAQYNSPLH
TRBJ2-3,TRBV9,ASSVEAGGRTSTDTQY
TRBJ2-6,TRBV6-1,ASSEEVSGANVLT
TRBJ2-2,TRBV24-1,ATSDHLTGGRAGELF
TRBJ2-1,TRBV20-1,SARGLAGGSYNEQF
TRBJ2-7,TRBV6-1,ASRTGTGVHEQY
TRBJ1-2,TRBV12-3/TRBV12-4,ASSPTGTYGYT
TRBJ2-7,TRBV11-2,ASSFGRGGSSYEQY
TRBJ2-3,TRBV20-1,SATPGLAGVLDTQY
TRBJ2-1,TRBV9,ASSPDPGLAFSEQF
TRBJ1-6,TRBV5-1,ARGRPESSPLH
TRBJ1-3,TRBV7-2,ASSLEAMGGTGDTIY
TRBJ2-3,TRBV20-1,SASFSADTQY
TRBJ1-2,TRBV30,AWSVLAGYGYT